Listed here are 8 T cell receptor beta chains from one sample, sequenced in a study of neoadjuvant anti-PD-1 for oral cavity cancer. TCRdb's table, derived via immunoSEQ multiplex PCR, lists solely in-frame clones and lacks some. Of over 11,000 clones in the sample, 74% were seen once. Time point meaning: after neoadjuvant nivolumab, at surgical resection. This sample comprised PBMCs, obtained after nivolumab (anti-PD-1) treatment. The receptors were sampled from a person aged 35-79 years with oral cavity squamous cell carcinoma.

The chain carries TRBV6-6 and TRBJ2-1; TRBD2 aligns across 9 bases. The CDR3 spans 13 residues. Losses at the gene ends were 6 bases for V and 8 bases for J; bases not matched to a gene: 5. Germline CDR1 reads MNHNY; CDR2 reads SVGAGI (reference sequence). CDR3 nucleotide sequence: TGTGCCAGCAGCCGCGGCGGGGGGGATGAGCAGTTCTTC. It is translated as CASSRGGGDEQFF.

The V call is TRBV5-1, the J call TRBJ1-1; D not certain. V was clipped by 2 bases and J by 2 bases, with 7 bases between them. Germline V gene sequence: CDR1 SGHRS, CDR2 YFSETQ. The CDR3 length is 13 residues. CDR3 region: CASSFRVNTEAFF. The CDR3 nucleotides read TGCGCCAGCAGCTTTAGGGTAAACACTGAAGCTTTCTTT.

The gene calls are TRBV30 and TRBJ1-4, with 7 bases fitting TRBD1. Germline loops: CDR1 GTSNPN, CDR2 SVGIG (reference sequence). The V segment lost 1 base and the J segment 2 bases; nucleotides outside the gene matches: 13. The CDR3 loop spans 18 amino acids. In nucleotides, the CDR3 is TGTGCCTGGAGTGAGGGGGCGGGACTAATTCCGACTAATGAAAAACTGTTTTTT. Protein product: CAWSEGAGLIPTNEKLFF.

Worth noting for this clone: The sample contains more than one DNA sequence encoding this CDR3. The rearrangement links TRBV25-1 to TRBJ1-1; D uncertain. This CDR3 spans 11 amino acids. With 7 bases removed from V and 2 bases from J, the gap between germline ends came to 5 bases. Germline values: CDR1 MGHDK, CDR2 SYGVNS. CDR3 region: CASTRNTEAFF. CDR3 nucleotides: TGTGCCAGCACGAGAAACACTGAAGCTTTCTTT.

The rearrangement links TRBV7-9 to TRBJ2-1, with TRBD1 as a possible D gene (6 bases). CDR1 and CDR2 from the germline V gene are SEHNR and FQNEAQ (reference sequence). The CDR3 extends over 13 amino acids. V was trimmed by 3 bases and J by 10 bases, leaving 13 bases between them. In DNA, the CDR3 is TGTGCCAGCAGCTTTTCAGGGGCCCTAGAGCAGTTCTTC. The encoded protein is CASSFSGALEQFF.

The chain carries TRBV7-9 and TRBJ2-5, with a possible D match to TRBD2 (5 bases). V lost 5 bases to trimming and J lost 7 bases, with 23 bases between them. Germline V gives CDR1 SEHNR, CDR2 FQNEAQ (reference sequence). This CDR3 is 16 amino acids long. Here the CDR3 DNA reads TGTGCCAGCAGCCGATCGTCCGGGATTTTAGGCGGGACCCAGTACTTC. It translates to CASSRSSGILGGTQYF.

J is TRBJ1-2 and V is TRBV5-1; TRBD1 matches 10 bases. CDR3 length equals 15 residues. The germline V gene encodes CDR1 SGHRS and CDR2 YFSETQ. Trimming at V came to 4 bases and at J to 7 bases, leaving 10 bases not matched to a gene. CDR3 in DNA: TGCGCCAGCAGCATTGGGGGGACAGGGGAAAGTGGCTACACCTTC. Its translation: CASSIGGTGESGYTF.

This clone was counted a single time. The rearrangement uses TRBV30 and TRBJ1-5, with TRBD1 identical over 10 bases. The V gene end was trimmed by 1 base and the J gene end by 9 bases; junction bases not matched to a gene: 6. Germline V gene lookup returns CDR1 GTSNPN and CDR2 SVGIG (reference sequence). This CDR3 has 14 amino acids. The DNA of the CDR3 is TGTGCCTGGAGTGGACAGGGGGCAGTGGGGCCCCAGCATTTT. Translating it yields CAWSGQGAVGPQHF.